A single sample gave rise to the 26 T cell receptor beta chains below, sequenced in a study of OX40 agonist ivuxolimab in advanced cancers. The assay was immunoSEQ multiplex PCR, and TCRdb's table has in-frame clones only and misses some. The data hold over 150,000 clones, with under 95% observed a single time. The sequencing here drew on CD4+ or CD8+ T cells sorted from blood, taken in a trial of the OX40 agonist ivuxolimab. These receptors originate from an adult with an advanced solid tumor such as melanoma, head and neck, liver or kidney cancer.

The genes are TRBV6-5 and TRBJ2-5; the D is unclear. CDR1 MNHEY and CDR2 SVGAGI come from the germline V gene. This CDR3 region has 13 residues. Trimming shortened V by 5 bases and J by 0 bases, and 7 bases separated the two germline ends. CDR3 DNA sequence: TGTGCCAGCAGTGGCCAGAACCAAGAGACCCAGTACTTC. Protein product: CASSGQNQETQYF.

This clone appeared once. The rearrangement uses TRBV7-2 and TRBJ2-4, with 14 nucleotides matching TRBD2. The CDR3 covers 16 residues. Germline V gene lookup returns CDR1 SGHTA and CDR2 FQGNSA. Unmatched junction bases numbered 6, after V lost 3 bases and J lost 8 bases. The CDR3 region is CASSFRLAGGLDIQYF. For the CDR3, the DNA is TGTGCCAGCAGCTTTAGACTAGCGGGGGGGCTCGACATTCAGTACTTC.

V usage is TRBV28 and J usage is TRBJ1-3, with D unresolved. The CDR3 totals 15 residues. From germline, CDR1 is MDHEN and CDR2 SYDVKM. V dropped 5 bases and J dropped 2 bases, with 13 bases sitting between them. The CDR3 bases are TGTGCCAGCAGTCGGCCCTTCGAAGCTGGAAACACCATATATTTT. Encoded protein: CASSRPFEAGNTIYF. Looking up the rest from reference TRBV28 and TRBJ1-3 gives the full variable domain: DVKVTQSSRYLVKRTGEKVFLECVQDMDHENMFWYRQDPGLGLRLIYFSYDVKMKEKGDIPEGYSVSREKKERFSLILESASTNQTSMYLCASSRPFEAGNTIYFGEGSWLTVV.

V is TRBV7-2 and J is TRBJ1-4; TRBD1 is a possible D gene (6 bases). Germline V gives CDR1 SGHTA, CDR2 FQGNSA. This CDR3 spans 18 amino acids. Trimming stripped 1 base from V and 0 bases from J, with 15 bases between. The CDR3 region has the DNA TGTGCCAGCAGCTTAGAAGTTTCCAGGGGAGCAACTAATGAAAAACTGTTTTTT. It specifies CASSLEVSRGATNEKLFF.

The chain has TRBV7-2 and TRBJ2-1, with 7 bases lining up with TRBD2. In germline, CDR1 is SGHTA, CDR2 FQGNSA. The V segment lost 1 base and the J segment 3 bases; nucleotides outside the gene matches: 3. The CDR3 has 15 residues. The CDR3 is CASSLVRGFYNEQFF. The CDR3 DNA is TGTGCCAGCAGCTTAGTGCGGGGGTTCTACAATGAGCAGTTCTTC. Looking up the rest from reference TRBV7-2 and TRBJ2-1 gives the full variable domain: GAGVSQSPSNKVTEKGKDVELRCDPISGHTALYWYRQSLGQGLEFLIYFQGNSAPDKSGLPSDRFSAERTGGSVSTLTIQRTQQEDSAVYLCASSLVRGFYNEQFFGPGTRLTVL.

This CDR3 reads CASSGGVGDYNEQFF. CDR3 DNA: TGTGCCAGTAGTGGTGGAGTAGGGGATTACAATGAGCAGTTCTTC. The gene calls are TRBV19 and TRBJ2-1; weak D call: TRBD1 (5 bases). V was trimmed by 5 bases and J by 4 bases, leaving 15 bases between them. This CDR3 has 15 amino acids. Germline V gene data show CDR1 as LNHDA and CDR2 as SQIVND (reference sequence).

The rearrangement joins TRBV7-9 to TRBJ2-7, with TRBD2 matching 7 bases. The CDR3 loop spans 15 amino acids. The V gene's germline CDR1 is SEHNR and CDR2 FQNEAQ (reference sequence). V lost 4 bases, J lost 3 bases, and 9 bases stayed unmatched. The CDR3 loop is CASSSPRTRSYEQYF. DNA for the CDR3: TGTGCCAGCAGCTCCCCTAGGACTAGGAGCTACGAGCAGTACTTC.

The rearrangement links TRBV6-1 to TRBJ1-3; D unresolved. The germline V gene has CDR1 MNHNS and CDR2 SASEGT. Trimming shortened V by 2 bases and J by 2 bases, and 10 bases separated the two germline ends. The CDR3 has 15 residues. The CDR3 region is CASSEPGKAGNTIYF. For the CDR3, the DNA is TGTGCCAGCAGTGAACCGGGGAAAGCTGGAAACACCATATATTTT.

This sequence joins TRBV4-2 and TRBJ2-5; D is uncertain. Trimming cost V 3 bases and J 2 bases, with 13 bases left between them. CDR1 and CDR2 from the germline V gene are LGHNA and YNFKEQ. CDR3 length: 15 amino acids. The CDR3 sequence: CASSHDPSNQETQYF. The CDR3 coding sequence is TGTGCCAGCAGCCATGACCCCAGCAATCAAGAGACCCAGTACTTC.

The V gene is TRBV18, the J gene TRBJ2-5; a weak D match, TRBD1 (6 bases). Per germline, CDR1 KGHSH and CDR2 LQKENI. There are 14 residues in the CDR3. V lost 2 bases and J 2 bases, leaving 9 bases between the germline ends. The CDR3: CASSPGQQQETQYF. CDR3 nucleotide sequence: TGTGCCAGCTCACCAGGACAGCAGCAAGAGACCCAGTACTTC.

The V call is TRBV5-6, the J call TRBJ2-3, with 13 bases lining up with TRBD2. Germline-derived CDR1 and CDR2 are SGHDT and YYEEEE. Germline trimming cut 5 bases from V and 4 bases from J; bases unmatched to any gene: 13. The CDR3 contains 18 residues. In DNA, the CDR3 is TGTGCCAGCAGTTTTCCCCCCCGACTAGCGGGAGGTTCAGATACGCAGTATTTT. This encodes CASSFPPRLAGGSDTQYF.

CDR3 coding DNA: TGCGCCAGCAGCTTGCCGGCGGGGGGAATTGGAGATACGCAGTATTTT. Translated, it gives CASSLPAGGIGDTQYF. This chain joins TRBV5-1 and TRBJ2-3; 8 nucleotides match TRBD2. The CDR3 totals 16 residues. Germline lookup yields CDR1 SGHRS and CDR2 YFSETQ. The V and J ends lost 1 base and 5 bases, in that order; junction bases with no gene match: 9.

DNA of the CDR3: TGTGCCAGCAGCTTAGGATCGGGGGCTGGGGCCAACGTCCTGACTTTC. Amino acid sequence: CASSLGSGAGANVLTF. The chain has TRBV7-7 and TRBJ2-6; maybe TRBD2 (6 bases). The CDR3 extends over 16 amino acids. With 1 base removed from V and 2 bases from J, the gap between germline ends came to 9 bases. The germline CDR1 and CDR2 sequences are SSHAT and FNYEAQ (reference sequence).

The rearrangement joins TRBV7-3 to TRBJ2-3; D gene unclear. Germline V gene data show CDR1 as SGHTA and CDR2 as FQGTGA. The V gene lost 6 bases and the J gene lost 7 bases, with 14 bases spanning the gap. This CDR3 region has 13 residues. The CDR3 DNA follows: TGTGCCAGCAGTCGAACAGCTCGGTATACGCAGTATTTT. Its protein product is CASSRTARYTQYF.

This clone was found once. CDR3: CASSLSRQGYNEQFF. In DNA form, the CDR3 reads TGTGCCAGCAGTTTATCGCGACAGGGGTACAATGAGCAGTTCTTC. This chain joins TRBV27 and TRBJ2-1; 8 nucleotides agree with TRBD1. This CDR3 contains 15 residues. The V gene's germline CDR1 is MNHEY and CDR2 SMNVEV (reference sequence). Trimming took 0 bases from V and 4 from J; bases not matched to a gene: 2.

The chain links TRBV6-1 to TRBJ1-2; D is unclear. V was trimmed by 2 bases and J by 2 bases, leaving 12 bases between them. CDR1 is MNHNS and CDR2 is SASEGT in the germline V gene. The CDR3 has 15 amino acids. CDR3 nucleotides: TGTGCCAGCAGTGAAAGACACGGAATAAACTATGGCTACACCTTC. As protein: CASSERHGINYGYTF.

This chain uses TRBV19 with TRBJ1-5; 9 bases align to TRBD1. CDR3 length equals 17 residues. CDR1 and CDR2 (germline): LNHDA, SQIVND (reference sequence). Trimming at V came to 8 bases and at J to 1 base, leaving 12 bases not matched to a gene. The CDR3 bases are TGTGCCAGTCGATACAGGGGGCGCGGGAGGAGCAATCAGCCCCAGCATTTT. Its translation is CASRYRGRGRSNQPQHF.

This clone was detected a few times. This chain joins TRBV13 and TRBJ1-5, with TRBD1 matching 7 bases. This CDR3 spans 15 amino acids. CDR1 is PRHDT and CDR2 is FYEKMQ in the germline V gene (reference sequence). V dropped 0 bases and J dropped 3; count of bases not matched to a gene: 2. CDR3 sequence reads: CASSLGDRDNQPQHF. The CDR3 DNA is TGTGCCAGCAGCTTAGGAGACAGGGACAATCAGCCCCAGCATTTT.

This clone was detected once. J is TRBJ2-4 and V is TRBV18, with a tentative D call TRBD2 (6 bases). The germline V gene encodes CDR1 KGHSH and CDR2 LQKENI. CDR3 length: 11 amino acids. With 6 bases removed from V and 8 bases from J, the gap between germline ends came to 8 bases. The CDR3 DNA sequence: TGTGCCAGCTCGGGGGAGGACATTCAGTACTTC. This gives the protein CASSGEDIQYF.

The rearrangement joins TRBV7-3 to TRBJ2-7, with no clear D. There are 13 residues in the CDR3. Per the germline V gene, CDR1 is SGHTA and CDR2 is FQGTGA. Trimming left V 2 bases short and J 3 bases short, with 8 bases between. CDR3 DNA: TGTGCCAGCAGCTTAGGACGGCTCTACGAGCAGTACTTC. Its protein product is CASSLGRLYEQYF.

The chain has TRBV4-2 and TRBJ1-2; maybe TRBD1 (5 bases). V gave up 0 bases and J gave up 4 bases, with 12 bases separating them. Germline loops: CDR1 LGHNA, CDR2 YNFKEQ. CDR3 size: 15 residues. Written as DNA, the CDR3 is TGTGCCAGCAGCCAAGATTCCAAGCAGGGCTATGGCTACACCTTC. It is translated as CASSQDSKQGYGYTF.

This sequence joins TRBV28 and TRBJ1-1; 8 bases are a match to TRBD1. The ends lost 6 bases at V and 1 base at J; junction bases unmatched: 7. Germline V gene sequence: CDR1 MDHEN, CDR2 SYDVKM. CDR3 size: 15 residues. The CDR3 DNA reads TGTGCCAGCAGGGACAGGGTGGAAGGGAACACTGAAGCTTTCTTT. Its translation: CASRDRVEGNTEAFF.

The V and J genes are TRBV7-3 and TRBJ2-7; 8 nucleotides agree with TRBD1. CDR1 SGHTA and CDR2 FQGTGA come from the germline V gene. This CDR3 contains 14 residues. V trimming: 5 bases; J trimming: 0 bases; junction bases outside the gene matches: 3. The CDR3 here is CASSLDRVSYEQYF. The CDR3 bases are TGTGCCAGCAGCCTGGACAGGGTCTCCTACGAGCAGTACTTC.

The chain combines TRBV5-4 with TRBJ2-7; D is perhaps TRBD1 (5 bases). Germline V gene data show CDR1 as SGHNT and CDR2 as YYREEE (reference sequence). The CDR3 sequence is 14 residues long. Trimming removed 1 base from V and 5 bases from J, with 13 bases in between. Here the CDR3 DNA reads TGTGCCAGCAGCTTGCAAGGGGCGGTTAACGAGCAGTACTTC. It specifies CASSLQGAVNEQYF.

V is TRBV5-6 and J is TRBJ1-3, with 12 bases fitting TRBD1. Trimming removed 4 bases from V and 3 bases from J; junction bases left unmatched: 8. CDR1 and CDR2 (germline): SGHDT, YYEEEE. CDR3 length: 17 residues. CDR3 DNA sequence: TGTGCCAGCAGCCAAGCCGGGACAGGGGGCTTTGGAAACACCATATATTTT. This translates into CASSQAGTGGFGNTIYF.

This chain joins TRBV6-5 and TRBJ1-1; TRBD1 matches at 9 bases. Germline V gene sequence: CDR1 MNHEY, CDR2 SVGAGI. J gave up 3 bases and V 0 bases, and 2 bases lay outside the gene matches. This CDR3 has 15 amino acids. Here the CDR3 DNA reads TGTGCCAGCAGTTACTCACGGACAGGGGACACTGAAGCTTTCTTT. Translation: CASSYSRTGDTEAFF.